This TCR beta chain stems from a study of OX40 agonist ivuxolimab in advanced cancers. Study in general: Checkpoint inhibitors had been given previously to roughly 40% of patients. Study conclusions and caveats: There was clonal expansion of CD4+ and CD8+ blood T cells by week 6 at 0.1 to 3.0 mg/kg.

Assay used: immunoSEQ multiplex PCR; TCRdb lists only in-frame clones, some missing. The sample gives about 80,000 clones, around 90% of which show up once; roughly 0.44% is in the top ten. Between the trimmed V and J ends, which lost 3 bases and 0 bases, there was a span of 9 bases. This CDR3 region has 15 residues. Per the germline V gene, CDR1 is SGHRS and CDR2 is YFSETQ. This clone was found a few times. Its antigen is unidentified. This chain connects TRBV5-1 to TRBJ2-2; no reliable D call. This TCR was sampled from an adult with an advanced solid tumor such as melanoma, head and neck, liver or kidney cancer. Source: CD4+ or CD8+ T cells sorted from blood, taken in a trial of the OX40 agonist ivuxolimab. The CDR3 sequence is CASSWSAANTGELFF. The CDR3 DNA is TGCGCCAGCAGCTGGAGTGCCGCGAACACCGGGGAGCTGTTTTTT.